This is a list of T cell receptor beta chains from one sample in a study of blood T cell repertoires in COVID-19. TCRdb's table, derived via immunoSEQ multiplex PCR, lists solely in-frame clones and lacks some. Among over 60,000 clones listed, roughly 81% were seen once. Sequencing was carried out using peripheral blood. Receptors were obtained from a human donor in a cohort sampled during active COVID-19. Each CDR3 is given with its conserved first and last residue. The D gene is left open where the match is weak. Size values are once, few and many counts, or a class for expanded clones, and some rows have none.

TRBD1	TRBJ2-3	-	TRBV27	CASSLGTGNTDTQYF	TGTGCCAGCAGTTTGGGGACAGGTAACACAGATACGCAGTATTTT
TRBD1	TRBJ1-2	-	TRBV19	CASSISRGSSYGYTF	TGTGCCAGTAGTATATCCAGGGGGTCCTCCTATGGCTACACCTTC
-	TRBJ2-3	-	TRBV19	CASSIGGAVDTQYF	TGTGCCAGTAGTATAGGTGGGGCAGTAGATACGCAGTATTTT
TRBD1	TRBJ2-7	-	TRBV5-1	CASSLGTGTYEQYF	TGCGCCAGCAGCTTGGGGACAGGGACTTACGAGCAGTACTTC
TRBD2	TRBJ2-7	-	TRBV28	CASSGREVSYEQYF	TGTGCCAGCAGTGGACGGGAGGTCTCCTACGAGCAGTACTTC
TRBD2	TRBJ2-2	-	TRBV9	CASSLAEFGGELFF	TGTGCCAGCAGCCTAGCGGAGTTCGGCGGGGAGCTGTTTTTT
TRBD2	TRBJ2-1	-	TRBV20-1	CSASAGAEREEQFF	TGCAGTGCTAGTGCGGGGGCGGAGCGGGAGGAGCAGTTCTTC
-	TRBJ2-2	-	TRBV28	CASRRGTYLTGELFF	TGTGCCAGCAGGCGTGGGACTTATCTTACCGGGGAGCTGTTTTTT
-	TRBJ2-7	-	TRBV18	CASSPRTDSYEQYF	TGTGCCAGCTCACCAAGGACAGATTCCTACGAGCAGTACTTC
-	TRBJ2-1	-	TRBV19	CASSIAVYNEQFF	TGTGCCAGTAGTATAGCCGTATACAATGAGCAGTTCTTC
TRBD2	TRBJ2-1	-	TRBV9	CASSVSGTSGLNEQFF	TGTGCCAGCAGCGTGTCCGGGACTAGCGGGCTCAATGAGCAGTTCTTC
-	TRBJ1-1	-	TRBV5-6	CASSLAGVRQATSFF	TGTGCCAGCAGCTTGGCCGGTGTAAGACAGGCGACTTCTTTCTTT
TRBD1	TRBJ1-6	-	TRBV28	CASSPRDRGPSPLHF	TGTGCCAGCAGTCCGAGGGACAGGGGGCCTTCACCCCTCCACTTT
TRBD2	TRBJ2-3	-	TRBV6-6	CASRTTSGVTDTQYF	TGTGCCAGCAGGACCACTAGCGGTGTCACAGATACGCAGTATTTT
TRBD1	TRBJ1-2	-	TRBV28	CASSSFPQGPNYGYTF	TGTGCCAGCAGTTCATTCCCACAGGGGCCAAACTATGGCTACACCTTC
TRBD2	TRBJ2-3	-	TRBV4-2	CASSQGVERGSTDTQYF	TGTGCCAGCAGCCAAGGGGTCGAGCGGGGTAGCACAGATACGCAGTATTTT
-	TRBJ2-7	-	TRBV2	CASMTGGTRSYEQYF	TGTGCCAGCATGACCGGGGGGACACGATCATACGAGCAGTACTTC
TRBD2	TRBJ2-1	-	TRBV7-9	CASSPGWEGLNEQFF	TGTGCCAGCAGCCCGGGGTGGGAGGGCCTGAATGAGCAGTTCTTC
-	TRBJ2-1	-	TRBV10-2	CASSEDLGGGWIF	TGCGCCAGCAGTGAAGACTTAGGAGGGGGCTGGATCTTC
TRBD1	TRBJ2-7	-	TRBV11-2	CASSWMGQGDYEQYF	TGTGCCAGCAGCTGGATGGGACAGGGGGACTACGAGCAGTACTTC
TRBD2	TRBJ2-5	-	TRBV7-2	CASSDRGGGMVRETQYF	TGTGCCAGCAGCGACCGTGGCGGGGGGATGGTGAGGGAGACCCAGTACTTC
TRBD1	TRBJ1-4	-	TRBV4-2	CASSPRGRNEKLFF	TGTGCCAGCAGCCCGAGGGGGCGAAATGAAAAACTGTTTTTT
TRBD2	TRBJ2-7	-	TRBV6-6	CASREAASGSTYEQYF	TGTGCCAGCAGGGAGGCCGCTAGCGGTTCCACCTACGAGCAGTACTTC
TRBD2	TRBJ2-7	-	TRBV7-2	CASSWRTSGYEQYF	TGTGCCAGCAGCTGGAGGACTAGCGGCTACGAGCAGTACTTC
TRBD2	TRBJ2-7	-	TRBV5-1	CASSPRTRAYEQYF	TGCGCCAGCAGCCCCAGGACTAGAGCCTACGAGCAGTACTTC
TRBD1	TRBJ1-1	once	TRBV28	CASSQWTGGRYTEAFF	TGTGCCAGCAGTCAATGGACAGGGGGCCGGTACACTGAAGCTTTCTTT
-	TRBJ1-1	-	TRBV28	CASSLLGEGTEAFF	TGTGCCAGCAGTTTATTGGGGGAGGGCACTGAAGCTTTCTTT
-	TRBJ1-1	-	TRBV6-2/TRBV6-3	CASSYRAPRGTETEAFF	TGTGCCAGCAGTTACAGGGCCCCTCGGGGGACGGAGACTGAAGCTTTCTTT
TRBD2	TRBJ2-1	-	TRBV24-1	CATSDPGLGNNEQFF	TGTGCCACCAGTGATCCCGGACTAGGGAACAATGAGCAGTTCTTC
-	TRBJ2-3	once	TRBV7-2	CASSLSTDTQYF	TGTGCCAGCAGCCTGAGCACAGATACGCAGTATTTT
-	TRBJ1-3	once	TRBV19	CASGAPDRTGNTIYF	TGTGCCAGTGGGGCCCCCGATCGTACTGGAAACACCATATATTTT
TRBD2	TRBJ2-1	-	TRBV29-1	CSALAGYNEQFF	TGCAGCGCCCTAGCGGGATACAATGAGCAGTTCTTC
-	TRBJ1-1	many	TRBV7-2	CASSLAGSEAFF	TGTGCCAGCAGCCTAGCGGGGAGTGAAGCTTTCTTT
TRBD1	TRBJ1-1	once	TRBV6-5	CASSPGQGGNTEAFF	TGTGCCAGCAGCCCCGGACAGGGAGGGAATACTGAAGCTTTCTTT
-	TRBJ1-6	-	TRBV30	CAWSAGKSPLHF	TGTGCCTGGAGCGCAGGGAAATCACCCCTCCACTTT
-	TRBJ2-3	-	TRBV7-3	CASSLHPGKITDTQYF	TGTGCCAGCAGCTTACACCCCGGGAAAATCACAGATACGCAGTATTTT
-	TRBJ1-1	-	TRBV15	CATSRDYSFLNTEAFF	TGTGCCACCAGCAGAGATTATAGTTTTTTGAACACTGAAGCTTTCTTT
-	TRBJ2-1	-	TRBV4-3	CASSQERRGHEQFF	TGCGCCAGCAGCCAAGAAAGGAGAGGCCATGAGCAGTTCTTC
TRBD2	TRBJ2-7	once	TRBV6-5	CASSYEAGGPEEQYF	TGTGCCAGCAGTTACGAGGCGGGAGGGCCGGAAGAGCAGTACTTC
-	TRBJ1-2	-	TRBV19	CASSIRLGSDGYTF	TGTGCCAGTAGTATAAGGTTGGGGAGCGATGGCTACACCTTC
-	TRBJ2-3	once	TRBV2	CASSQWDKATDTQYF	TGTGCCAGCAGCCAATGGGACAAAGCCACAGATACGCAGTATTTT
TRBD1	TRBJ1-2	-	TRBV7-9	CASSSGAGTGFYGYTF	TGTGCCAGCAGCTCAGGGGCCGGGACAGGCTTTTATGGCTACACCTTC
TRBD2	TRBJ2-1	-	TRBV28	CASSFLIGAGIHEQFF	TGTGCCAGCAGTTTTTTGATAGGAGCGGGGATACATGAGCAGTTCTTC
TRBD2	TRBJ2-1	few	TRBV6-2/TRBV6-3	CASSYPGGYNEQFF	TGTGCCAGCAGTTACCCGGGAGGGTACAATGAGCAGTTCTTC
TRBD1	TRBJ2-5	once	TRBV7-8	CASSLWTGQETQYF	TGTGCCAGCAGCCTATGGACAGGCCAAGAGACCCAGTACTTC
TRBD2	TRBJ2-1	-	TRBV13	CASSLGPYISGSAYNEQFF	TGTGCCAGCAGCTTAGGGCCCTATATAAGCGGGAGCGCCTACAATGAGCAGTTCTTC
-	TRBJ1-1	-	TRBV18	CASSLDGDEAFF	TGTGCCAGCTCCCTGGACGGGGATGAAGCTTTCTTT
-	TRBJ1-1	-	TRBV20-1	CSARHFEAFF	TGCAGTGCCAGGCACTTTGAAGCTTTCTTT
TRBD1	TRBJ1-2	few	TRBV27	CASRLRGTGDGYTF	TGTGCCAGCAGATTACGAGGGACAGGGGATGGCTACACCTTC
TRBD2	TRBJ2-3	-	TRBV29-1	CSVSSGRVSDTQYF	TGCAGCGTCTCTAGCGGGAGGGTGTCAGATACGCAGTATTTT
-	TRBJ2-3	-	TRBV7-8	CASSLRPAASSRTNTQYF	TGTGCCAGCAGCTTAAGACCGGCGGCGTCTAGTCGTACTAACACGCAGTATTTT
-	TRBJ1-1	-	TRBV18	CASSPFQGLGTEAFF	TGTGCCAGCTCACCTTTCCAGGGACTCGGGACTGAAGCTTTCTTT
-	TRBJ1-2	-	TRBV30	CALTQINYGYTF	TGTGCCTTGACACAGATTAACTATGGCTACACCTTC
-	TRBJ2-3	-	TRBV24-1	CATSDLLSDSQGSAQYF	TGTGCCACCAGTGATTTGCTTTCGGATTCACAGGGATCGGCGCAGTATTTT